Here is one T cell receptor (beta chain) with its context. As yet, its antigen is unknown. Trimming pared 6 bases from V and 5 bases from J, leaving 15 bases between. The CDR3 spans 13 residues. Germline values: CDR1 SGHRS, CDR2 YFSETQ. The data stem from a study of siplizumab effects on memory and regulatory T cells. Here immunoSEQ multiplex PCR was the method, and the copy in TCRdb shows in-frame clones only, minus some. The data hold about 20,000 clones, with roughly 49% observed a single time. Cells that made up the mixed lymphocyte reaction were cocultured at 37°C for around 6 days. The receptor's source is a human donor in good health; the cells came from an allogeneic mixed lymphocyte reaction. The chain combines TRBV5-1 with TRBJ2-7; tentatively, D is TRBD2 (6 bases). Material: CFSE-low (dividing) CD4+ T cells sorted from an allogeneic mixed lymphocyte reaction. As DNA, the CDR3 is TGCGCCAGCAATTCCGGGGGTACAAACGAGCAGTACTTC. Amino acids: CASNSGGTNEQYF.